This passage covers 26 T cell receptor beta chains from one sample sequenced in a study of T cells after yellow fever vaccination. TCRdb passed the 5' RACE reads through MiXCR, listing each CDR3 protein once. Among hundreds of thousands of distinct CDR3 sequences listed, around an eighth were seen once. Source: CD4+ T cells sorted from PBMCs, taken 15 days after the yellow fever booster vaccination. The receptor source for this set is a man between 18 and 29 years old who received the YFV17D yellow fever vaccine.

This clonotype occurred a few times. The chain links TRBV28 to TRBJ2-3; TRBD1 or TRBD2 may be the D gene (6 bases each). CDR1 and CDR2 from the germline V gene are MDHEN and SYDVKM. V was shortened by 3 bases and J by 4 bases, with 14 bases between the two germline ends. The CDR3 is 15 amino acids. CDR3 region: CASSFLGGIPDTQYF. The CDR3 DNA reads as TGTGCCAGCAGTTTTTTGGGGGGCATCCCAGATACGCAGTATTTT.

V usage is TRBV6-1 and J usage is TRBJ1-3; 7 bases match TRBD1. CDR1 is MNHNS, CDR2 SASEGT, per germline. This CDR3 contains 15 residues. The ends lost 8 bases at V and 3 bases at J; junction bases unmatched: 10. CDR3 coding DNA: TGTGCCAGCCGGAGACAGGGTTCGCGTGGAAACACCATATATTTT. Amino acids: CASRRQGSRGNTIYF.

At least ten counts were recorded for this clonotype. This rearrangement joins TRBV7-9 to TRBJ2-1; D not resolved. V lost 3 bases to trimming and J lost 6 bases, with 9 bases between them. CDR1 SEHNR and CDR2 FQNEAQ come from the germline V gene (reference sequence). There are 13 residues in the CDR3. The CDR3 loop reads CASSFGAINEQFF. The CDR3 DNA sequence: TGTGCCAGCAGCTTTGGAGCGATCAATGAGCAGTTCTTC. Variable domain in full (rest from reference TRBV7-9 and TRBJ2-1): DTGVSQNPRHKITKRGQNVTFRCDPISEHNRLYWYRQTLGQGPEFLTYFQNEAQLEKSRLLSDRFSAERPKGSFSTLEIQRTEQGDSAMYLCASSFGAINEQFFGPGTRLTVL.

This clonotype was counted between two and nine times. The chain couples TRBV6-2 or TRBV6-3 to TRBJ2-2, with D unclear. V dropped 7 bases and J dropped 6 bases, with 15 bases sitting between them. Germline V lookup: CDR1 MNHEY, CDR2 SVGEGT. The CDR3 covers 14 residues. The CDR3: CASTPGFGPGELFF. The CDR3, as DNA: TGTGCCAGCACCCCCGGTTTTGGCCCCGGGGAGCTGTTTTTT.

The sample holds many counts of this clonotype. V is TRBV6-2 or TRBV6-3 and J is TRBJ2-7, with D possibly called TRBD1 or TRBD2 (5 bases each). The CDR3 covers 13 residues. Germline CDR1 is MNHEY and CDR2 is SVGEGT. Trimming took off 7 bases at V and 2 bases at J, with 12 bases between the two ends. CDR3: CASKRDEPYEQYV. The CDR3 DNA reads as TGTGCCAGCAAAAGGGACGAACCCTACGAGCAGTACGTC.

The table lists this clonotype with a few counts. The chain links TRBV27 to TRBJ2-5, with D perhaps matching TRBD1 (5 bases). Per the germline V gene, CDR1 is MNHEY and CDR2 is SMNVEV (reference sequence). The CDR3 contains 14 residues. V shed 9 bases and J shed 1 base, with 15 bases lying between them. The CDR3 region is CARRDRDSQETQYF. DNA for the CDR3: TGTGCCAGGAGAGATCGAGACAGCCAAGAGACCCAGTACTTC.

This clonotype appeared a few times. The chain recombines TRBV5-1 with TRBJ2-5; 7 bases are a match to TRBD1. Germline values: CDR1 SGHRS, CDR2 YFSETQ. The CDR3 contains 17 residues. After removal of 3 bases from V and 5 bases from J, the junction contained 16 bases not matched to a gene. In DNA form, the CDR3 reads TGCGCCAGCAGCTGGGGGCCGCCAGGGACAGCTGGGGAGACCCAGTACTTC. It is translated as CASSWGPPGTAGETQYF.

This clonotype was detected a few times. The gene calls are TRBV6-6 and TRBJ1-1; D gene ambiguous. Germline lookup yields CDR1 MNHNY and CDR2 SVGAGI (reference sequence). This CDR3 comprises 13 residues. The V and J ends lost 8 bases and 4 bases respectively, with 14 bases between them. The CDR3 is CASGDKDITEAFF. As DNA, the CDR3 is TGTGCCAGCGGAGACAAAGATATCACTGAAGCTTTCTTT.

This clonotype has a count of ten or more. The chain couples TRBV20-1 to TRBJ1-5; D is ambiguous. The CDR3 has 15 residues. Germline V lookup: CDR1 DFQATT, CDR2 SNEGSKA (reference sequence). Deletions cut 1 base from V and 0 bases from J, with 10 bases between. The chain's CDR3 is CSARGAPTSNQPQHF. CDR3 sequence (DNA): TGCAGTGCTAGAGGGGCCCCCACTAGCAATCAGCCCCAGCATTTT.

This chain connects TRBV6-1 to TRBJ1-1; D is possibly TRBD1 (5 bases). CDR3 length: 14 residues. The germline CDR1 and CDR2 sequences are MNHNS and SASEGT. The V and J ends lost 10 bases and 2 bases respectively, with 17 bases between them. The CDR3 DNA reads TGTGCCACCGGGGCCGCGACTCCTAACACTGAAGCTTTCTTT. Translation gives CATGAATPNTEAFF.

This clonotype has a count of ten or more. The rearrangement uses TRBV10-3 and TRBJ2-5; D perhaps matches TRBD1 (5 bases). Trimming stripped 0 bases from V and 9 bases from J, with 14 bases between. The germline V gene encodes CDR1 ENHRY and CDR2 SYGVKD. The length of the CDR3 is 14 residues. This CDR3 reads CAISESGSQGSQYF. CDR3 bases: TGTGCCATCAGTGAGTCGGGCTCTCAGGGATCCCAGTACTTC.

The chain carries TRBV7-2 and TRBJ1-5; TRBD1 is a possible D gene (6 bases). The germline V gene encodes CDR1 SGHTA and CDR2 FQGNSA. Trimming cost V 0 bases and J 6 bases, with 9 bases left between them. This CDR3 is 14 amino acids long. CDR3 in amino acids: CASSLARGGQPQHF. The CDR3 region has the DNA TGTGCCAGCAGCTTAGCGAGGGGGGGTCAGCCCCAGCATTTT.

This rearrangement joins TRBV18 to TRBJ2-7; 14 nucleotides line up with TRBD2. Trimming cost V 5 bases and J 1 base; bases outside gene matches: 1. Looked up from germline, CDR1 is KGHSH and CDR2 is LQKENI. The CDR3 extends over 15 amino acids. CDR3 in amino acids: CASSGTSGGSYEQYF. CDR3 DNA: TGTGCCAGCTCAGGGACTAGCGGGGGATCCTACGAGCAGTACTTC.

This clonotype has only a few counts. The rearrangement joins TRBV20-1 to TRBJ2-5, with a tentative D call TRBD2 (6 bases). This CDR3 contains 11 residues. V lost 5 bases, J lost 5 bases, and 9 bases lay in between. CDR1 is DFQATT, CDR2 SNEGSKA, per germline (reference sequence). CDR3 sequence (DNA): TGCAGTGCTCCTGGGGGGGAGACCCAGTACTTC. Amino acids: CSAPGGETQYF.

The J gene is TRBJ2-7, the V gene TRBV7-3, with no clear D. V dropped 3 bases and J dropped 7 bases, with 10 bases sitting between them. The germline V gene encodes CDR1 SGHTA and CDR2 FQGTGA. There are 12 residues in the CDR3. In DNA, the CDR3 is TGTGCCAGCAGCTTTTCTAGTGGGGAGCAGTACTTC. Its translation: CASSFSSGEQYF.

This chain links TRBV7-2 with TRBJ2-7, with 8 bases fitting TRBD1. This CDR3 spans 12 amino acids. Germline-derived CDR1 and CDR2 are SGHTA and FQGNSA. The V segment lost 5 bases and the J segment 5 bases; nucleotides outside the gene matches: 2. The CDR3 reads CASSMDRDEQYF. The CDR3 DNA is TGTGCCAGCAGCATGGACAGGGACGAGCAGTACTTC. Drawing the rest from reference TRBV7-2 and TRBJ2-7, the complete variable domain is GAGVSQSPSNKVTEKGKDVELRCDPISGHTALYWYRQSLGQGLEFLIYFQGNSAPDKSGLPSDRFSAERTGGSVSTLTIQRTQQEDSAVYLCASSMDRDEQYFGPGTRLTVT.

The chain couples TRBV4-3 to TRBJ1-1; D gene ambiguous. The V and J ends lost 0 bases and 4 bases respectively, with 12 bases between them. The CDR3 runs to 15 residues. The V gene's germline CDR1 is LGHNA and CDR2 YSLEER. For the CDR3, the DNA is TGCGCCAGCAGCCAAGATGAGAAGGGATCCACTGAAGCTTTCTTT. It translates to CASSQDEKGSTEAFF.

This clonotype was counted at least ten times. The chain couples TRBV7-9 to TRBJ2-5; 10 bases agree with TRBD2. The trim removed 5 bases at V and 4 bases at J, leaving 1 base unmatched. This CDR3 region has 13 residues. Germline V lookup: CDR1 SEHNR, CDR2 FQNEAQ (reference sequence). The CDR3 nucleotides are TGTGCCAGCAGCCGGACTAGCGGAGAGACCCAGTACTTC. This encodes CASSRTSGETQYF. The entire variable domain, with the rest obtained from reference TRBV7-9 and TRBJ2-5, is as follows: DTGVSQNPRHKITKRGQNVTFRCDPISEHNRLYWYRQTLGQGPEFLTYFQNEAQLEKSRLLSDRFSAERPKGSFSTLEIQRTEQGDSAMYLCASSRTSGETQYFGPGTRLLVL.

This clonotype was detected only a few times. The V gene is TRBV6-5, the J gene TRBJ2-7; 9 bases are a match to TRBD1. This CDR3 region has 15 residues. CDR1 is MNHEY, CDR2 SVGAGI, per germline. Trimming took 5 bases from V and 3 from J; bases not matched to a gene: 8. CDR3 protein: CASSPLGQGNYEQYF. CDR3 sequence (DNA): TGTGCCAGCAGTCCCCTGGGACAGGGAAACTACGAGCAGTACTTC.

The rearrangement uses TRBV6-6 and TRBJ1-1; D uncertain. The CDR3 has 13 residues. Trimming shortened V by 6 bases and J by 4 bases, and 12 bases separated the two germline ends. Germline CDR1 and CDR2: MNHNY and SVGAGI (reference sequence). For the CDR3, the DNA is TGTGCCAGCAGGGGATCGACCGGCACTGAAGCTTTCTTT. As protein: CASRGSTGTEAFF.

This chain connects TRBV11-1 to TRBJ1-1; D remains ambiguous. Trimming stripped 0 bases from V and 2 bases from J, with 16 bases between. The CDR3 is 17 amino acids. The germline V gene has CDR1 SGHAT and CDR2 FQDESV (reference sequence). The CDR3 here is CASSLAFYPDRNTEAFF. DNA of the CDR3: TGTGCCAGCAGCTTAGCTTTTTACCCGGATAGAAACACTGAAGCTTTCTTT. Full variable domain (remainder filled in from reference TRBV11-1 and TRBJ1-1): EAEVAQSPRYKITEKSQAVAFWCDPISGHATLYWYRQILGQGPELLVQFQDESVVDDSQLPKDRFSAERLKGVDSTLKIQPAELGDSAMYLCASSLAFYPDRNTEAFFGQGTRLTVV.

This clonotype has more than one count but fewer than ten. The rearrangement links TRBV4-2 to TRBJ2-5; D possibly matches TRBD1 or TRBD2 (5 bases each). V lost 0 bases, J lost 1 base, and 9 bases lay in between. The germline V gene has CDR1 LGHNA and CDR2 YNFKEQ. The CDR3 loop spans 15 amino acids. The CDR3 nucleotides read TGTGCCAGCAGCCAAGATCCGGGGCGCCAAGAGACCCAGTACTTC. It specifies CASSQDPGRQETQYF.

The chain combines TRBV7-8 with TRBJ1-5, with D perhaps TRBD1 (5 bases). V was pared by 7 bases and J by 7 bases, with 17 bases between. The CDR3 contains 14 residues. Germline V lookup: CDR1 SGHVS, CDR2 FQNEAQ. In DNA form, the CDR3 reads TGTGCCAGCACCCCGACAGCTGGATGGCAGCCCCAGCATTTT. Amino acid sequence: CASTPTAGWQPQHF.

This chain connects TRBV25-1 to TRBJ1-2, with a tentative D call TRBD1 (6 bases). Germline values: CDR1 MGHDK, CDR2 SYGVNS. CDR3 length: 12 amino acids. Deletions cut 2 bases from V and 6 bases from J, with 7 bases between. CDR3 nucleotide sequence: TGTGCCAGCAGTGAAAACAGGGATGGCTACACCTTC. Encoded protein: CASSENRDGYTF.

This clonotype has just a few counts. This chain links TRBV20-1 with TRBJ1-5, with D hard to call. Germline CDR1 reads DFQATT; CDR2 reads SNEGSKA (reference sequence). There are 13 residues in the CDR3. The V end lost 7 bases, the J end lost 0 bases, and 10 bases lay between the germline ends. Here the CDR3 reads CSVSPNSNQPQHF. The CDR3 nucleotides are TGCAGTGTTAGCCCTAATAGCAATCAGCCCCAGCATTTT.

The chain recombines TRBV12-3 or TRBV12-4 with TRBJ1-1; D unclear. V lost 5 bases and J 4 bases, leaving 11 bases between the germline ends. The CDR3 length is 13 residues. CDR3: CASSPGRVTEAFF. The CDR3 coding sequence is TGTGCCAGCAGTCCCGGACGGGTCACTGAAGCTTTCTTT.